The 25 T cell receptor beta chains below come from one sample, sequenced in a study of blood T cell repertoires in COVID-19. Measured with immunoSEQ multiplex PCR; TCRdb has only the in-frame clones, and not every one. The sample has about 130,000 clones; around 87% are singletons. The sequenced sample consisted of peripheral blood. The receptors originated from a woman aged 55 to 70 with acute or convalescent COVID-19.

The chain combines TRBV7-6 with TRBJ2-2; 10 bases map to TRBD1. This CDR3 is built from 16 residues. Looked up from germline, CDR1 is SGHVS and CDR2 is FNYEAQ. The V and J ends lost 1 base and 6 bases, in that order; junction bases with no gene match: 5. The CDR3 sequence: CASSLGTGGRAGELFF. The DNA for the CDR3 is TGTGCCAGCAGCTTAGGGACAGGGGGAAGGGCCGGGGAGCTGTTTTTT.

The chain joins TRBV11-3 to TRBJ2-1, with D perhaps TRBD1 (6 bases). Trimming took off 2 bases at V and 6 bases at J, with 17 bases between the two ends. This CDR3 spans 16 amino acids. Germline CDR1 is SGHNT and CDR2 is YENEEA. In DNA form, the CDR3 reads TGTGCCAGCAGCTTAACCCCAGGGGCTATATCCAATGAGCAGTTCTTC. It yields the protein CASSLTPGAISNEQFF.

The V and J genes are TRBV24-1 and TRBJ2-3; D unclear. This CDR3 region has 16 residues. V was trimmed by 4 bases and J by 0 bases, leaving 13 bases between them. Germline V CDR1 and CDR2: KGHDR, SFDVKD. CDR3 nucleotide sequence: TGTGCCACCAGTGAGACACGCCTAATTAGCACAGATACGCAGTATTTT. It yields the protein CATSETRLISTDTQYF.

The chain uses TRBV4-2 and TRBJ2-3; perhaps TRBD1 as D (6 bases). Germline CDR1 LGHNA, CDR2 YNFKEQ. V was cut by 2 bases and J by 2 bases, with 14 bases left in between. The CDR3 sequence is 16 residues long. This CDR3 reads CASSQSSRGPTDTQYF. In DNA form, the CDR3 reads TGTGCCAGCAGCCAATCTTCCAGGGGCCCCACAGATACGCAGTATTTT.

The chain joins TRBV6-5 to TRBJ1-1; the D is unclear. The CDR3 is 14 amino acids. The germline CDR1 and CDR2 sequences are MNHEY and SVGAGI. Trimming cost V 5 bases and J 0 bases, with 10 bases left between them. The CDR3, as DNA: TGTGCCAGCAGTAGCGGGATGATGAACACTGAAGCTTTCTTT. It is translated as CASSSGMMNTEAFF.

This chain uses TRBV9 with TRBJ1-1, with unresolved D. Trimming pared 0 bases from V and 4 bases from J, leaving 10 bases between. The CDR3 sequence is 14 residues long. Germline V gives CDR1 SGDLS, CDR2 YYNGEE. The CDR3 reads CASSVEARGTEAFF. DNA for the CDR3: TGTGCCAGCAGCGTAGAGGCTCGAGGCACTGAAGCTTTCTTT. Filled out from reference TRBV9 and TRBJ1-1, the complete variable domain reads DSGVTQTPKHLITATGQRVTLRCSPRSGDLSVYWYQQSLDQGLQFLIQYYNGEERAKGNILERFSAQQFPDLHSELNLSSLELGDSALYFCASSVEARGTEAFFGQGTRLTVV.

V is TRBV12-3 or TRBV12-4 and J is TRBJ1-5; D remains ambiguous. V lost 5 bases to trimming and J lost 5 bases, with 10 bases between them. The CDR3 has 13 amino acids. The CDR3 loop is CASSGPPDQPQHF. CDR3 in DNA: TGTGCCAGCAGTGGGCCCCCGGATCAGCCCCAGCATTTT.

The rearrangement uses TRBV6-5 and TRBJ2-3; no clear D. The ends were cut back, 7 bases at V and 2 bases at J, with 13 bases in the middle. Germline loops: CDR1 MNHEY, CDR2 SVGAGI. The CDR3 sequence is 14 residues long. The CDR3, as DNA: TGTGCCAGCAAATTGCACCTCTACACAGATACGCAGTATTTT. The encoded protein is CASKLHLYTDTQYF.

The rearrangement joins TRBV11-2 to TRBJ2-1, with D possibly TRBD1 on 6 matching bases. There are 15 residues in the CDR3. Trimming pared 1 base from V and 7 bases from J, leaving 14 bases between. Germline lookup yields CDR1 SGHAT and CDR2 FQNNGV. CDR3 loop: CASSLVPNRENEQFF. The DNA of the CDR3 is TGTGCCAGCAGCTTAGTTCCCAACAGGGAGAATGAGCAGTTCTTC.

The rearrangement joins TRBV4-1 to TRBJ1-1; no reliable D call. The CDR3 runs to 17 residues. V was trimmed by 2 bases and J by 0 bases, leaving 16 bases between them. Germline V lookup: CDR1 MGHRA, CDR2 YSYEKL. CDR3 sequence reads: CASSQRRVGFMNTEAFF. In DNA, the CDR3 is TGCGCCAGCAGCCAACGGAGGGTCGGATTCATGAACACTGAAGCTTTCTTT.

The chain has TRBV19 and TRBJ2-1; no clear D gene. CDR1 is LNHDA and CDR2 is SQIVND in the germline V gene (reference sequence). The ends were cut back, 3 bases at V and 9 bases at J, with 9 bases in the middle. This CDR3 is built from 12 residues. CDR3 loop: CASSMSSGEQFF. The CDR3 DNA sequence: TGTGCCAGTAGTATGTCGTCGGGTGAGCAGTTCTTC.

The CDR3 reads CASRTGTNEKLFF. In DNA, the CDR3 is TGTGCCAGCAGGACAGGAACTAATGAAAAACTGTTTTTT. The chain combines TRBV28 with TRBJ1-4, with D possibly being TRBD1 (6 bases). CDR1 is MDHEN, CDR2 SYDVKM, per germline. V was pared by 6 bases and J by 1 base, with 6 bases between. CDR3 size: 13 residues. Using reference TRBV28 and TRBJ1-4 for the parts outside the CDR3, the full variable domain is DVKVTQSSRYLVKRTGEKVFLECVQDMDHENMFWYRQDPGLGLRLIYFSYDVKMKEKGDIPEGYSVSREKKERFSLILESASTNQTSMYLCASRTGTNEKLFFGSGTQLSVL.

CDR3 DNA: TGTGCCAGCAGCCAAGAACAGGGGAAGGAGGGAAACACCATATATTTT. This encodes CASSQEQGKEGNTIYF. The V call is TRBV3-1 (or the pseudogene TRBV3-2), the J call TRBJ1-3; 7 nucleotides match TRBD1. The CDR3 spans 16 residues. The V and J ends lost 0 bases and 4 bases, in that order; junction bases with no gene match: 6. Germline values: CDR1 LGHDT, CDR2 YNNKEL (reference sequence).

V is TRBV10-2 and J is TRBJ2-7, with unresolved D. This CDR3 has 16 residues. Germline V CDR1 and CDR2: WSHSY, SAAADI. V dropped 3 bases and J dropped 0 bases, with 15 bases sitting between them. CDR3 nucleotide sequence: TGCGCCAGCAGTGATGGTGGGCAGACGAGCTCCTACGAGCAGTACTTC. It specifies CASSDGGQTSSYEQYF.

The chain has TRBV27 and TRBJ2-1; D is unclear. Germline CDR1 MNHEY, CDR2 SMNVEV (reference sequence). This CDR3 is 13 amino acids long. Deletions cut 2 bases from V and 7 bases from J, with 9 bases between. The CDR3: CASSLGYLNEQFF. CDR3 nucleotide sequence: TGTGCCAGCAGTTTAGGTTACTTGAATGAGCAGTTCTTC.

Here the CDR3 DNA reads TGTGCCATCAGCGACACGCTGGGACTCCCTGGGGAAGGCTACACCTTC. Protein: CAISDTLGLPGEGYTF. The chain links TRBV10-3 to TRBJ1-2; TRBD1 might be the D (5 bases). Trimming shortened V by 6 bases and J by 8 bases, and 25 bases separated the two germline ends. The CDR3 covers 16 residues. CDR1 and CDR2 from the germline V gene are ENHRY and SYGVKD.

This chain links TRBV11-2 with TRBJ1-2; TRBD1 matches at 7 bases. Germline CDR1 reads SGHAT; CDR2 reads FQNNGV. Trimming cost V 3 bases and J 2 bases; bases outside gene matches: 3. The CDR3 is made up of 14 amino acids. CDR3 nucleotides: TGTGCCAGCAGCTTGACAGGGATCAACTATGGCTACACCTTC. Translated: CASSLTGINYGYTF.

V gene TRBV7-6 combines with J gene TRBJ2-1, with D possibly matching TRBD2 (6 bases). Deletions cut 5 bases from V and 6 bases from J, with 14 bases between. The CDR3 extends over 14 amino acids. CDR1 is SGHVS and CDR2 is FNYEAQ in the germline V gene. In DNA form, the CDR3 reads TGTGCCAGCAGCCCCGCGGGGATTGGCAATGAGCAGTTCTTC. Translated: CASSPAGIGNEQFF.

This clone has only one observation. The chain has TRBV5-1 and TRBJ2-4, with TRBD1 as a possible D gene (5 bases). V was cut by 0 bases and J by 6 bases, with 10 bases left in between. The CDR3 runs to 14 residues. Germline assignment: CDR1 SGHRS and CDR2 YFSETQ. CDR3 nucleotide sequence: TGCGCCAGCAGCTTGGATTCAAGGGGAAACATTCAGTACTTC. Translation gives CASSLDSRGNIQYF.

In nucleotides, the CDR3 is TGTGCCAGCTCACCTCCACTAGCGGGAGGGGGGAATGAGCAGTTCTTC. Translation gives CASSPPLAGGGNEQFF. The gene calls are TRBV18 and TRBJ2-1, with 13 bases that match TRBD2. Unmatched junction bases numbered 6, after V lost 3 bases and J lost 7 bases. Germline-derived CDR1 and CDR2 are KGHSH and LQKENI. The CDR3 is 16 amino acids.

On this clone itself: Different DNA sequences within this sample yield the same CDR3. The gene calls are TRBV28 and TRBJ1-2, with no clear D. Germline CDR1 is MDHEN and CDR2 is SYDVKM. Trimming stripped 5 bases from V and 4 bases from J, with 8 bases between. This CDR3 region has 12 residues. The DNA for the CDR3 is TGTGCCAGCAGTCCCCCGGGCTATGGCTACACCTTC. Translated: CASSPPGYGYTF.

V and J are TRBV5-4 and TRBJ2-7; 7 bases are shared with TRBD1. CDR3 length equals 15 residues. The junction had 12 bases not matched to a gene; V was cut back by 2 bases and J by 7 bases. Per the germline V gene, CDR1 is SGHNT and CDR2 is YYREEE (reference sequence). The CDR3: CASSFDRDPKWEQYF. CDR3 DNA: TGTGCCAGCAGCTTCGACAGGGACCCGAAGTGGGAGCAGTACTTC.

V gene TRBV19 combines with J gene TRBJ2-1; 9 bases are a match to TRBD2. CDR1 and CDR2 from the germline V gene are LNHDA and SQIVND (reference sequence). CDR3 length: 15 amino acids. V trimming: 1 base; J trimming: 5 bases; junction bases outside the gene matches: 3. The CDR3 DNA is TGTGCCAGTAGTATAGCGGCTAGCGGGGACAATGAGCAGTTCTTC. Residues: CASSIAASGDNEQFF.

A remark on this clone: Other DNA sequences within the sample encode an identical CDR3. The CDR3 region has the DNA TGTGCCAGCAGCCAAGATCTCAATCAGCCCCAGCATTTT. Translating it yields CASSQDLNQPQHF. The rearrangement uses TRBV3-1 (or the pseudogene TRBV3-2) and TRBJ1-5; D is uncertain. Germline V CDR1 and CDR2: LGHDT, YNNKEL (reference sequence). V lost 0 bases and J lost 3, with 3 bases in between. This CDR3 contains 13 residues.

V is TRBV6-2 or TRBV6-3 and J is TRBJ1-5; no clear D. Germline V CDR1 and CDR2: MNHEY, SVGEGT. V dropped 3 bases and J dropped 4 bases, with 7 bases sitting between them. This CDR3 contains 13 residues. For the CDR3, the DNA is TGTGCCAGCAGTTATCAGTTTAATCAGCCCCAGCATTTT. Its translation: CASSYQFNQPQHF.